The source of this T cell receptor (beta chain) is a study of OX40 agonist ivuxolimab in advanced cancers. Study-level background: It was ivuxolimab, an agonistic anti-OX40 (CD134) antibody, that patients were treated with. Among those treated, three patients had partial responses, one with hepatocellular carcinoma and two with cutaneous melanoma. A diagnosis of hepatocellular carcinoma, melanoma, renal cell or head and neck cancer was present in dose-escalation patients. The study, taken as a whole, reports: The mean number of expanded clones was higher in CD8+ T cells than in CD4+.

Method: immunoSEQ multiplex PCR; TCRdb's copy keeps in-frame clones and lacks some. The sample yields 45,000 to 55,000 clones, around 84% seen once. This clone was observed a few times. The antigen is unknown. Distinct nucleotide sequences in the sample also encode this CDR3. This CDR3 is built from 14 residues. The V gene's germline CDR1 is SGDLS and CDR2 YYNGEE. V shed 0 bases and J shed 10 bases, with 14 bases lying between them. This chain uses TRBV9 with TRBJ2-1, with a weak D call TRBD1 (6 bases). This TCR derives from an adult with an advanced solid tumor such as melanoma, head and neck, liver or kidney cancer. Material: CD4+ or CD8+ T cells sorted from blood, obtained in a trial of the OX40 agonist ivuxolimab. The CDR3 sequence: CASSVGYRAWEQFF. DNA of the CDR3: TGTGCCAGCAGCGTAGGTTACAGGGCATGGGAGCAGTTCTTC.